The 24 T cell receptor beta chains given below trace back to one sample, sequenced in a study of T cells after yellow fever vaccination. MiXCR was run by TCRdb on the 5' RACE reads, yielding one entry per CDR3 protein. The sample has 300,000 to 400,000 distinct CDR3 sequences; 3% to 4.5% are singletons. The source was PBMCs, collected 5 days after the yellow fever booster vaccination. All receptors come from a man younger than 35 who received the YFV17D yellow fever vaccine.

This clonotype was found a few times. The CDR3 loop is CASSWTGSRSGNTIYF. The CDR3 nucleotides are TGCGCCAGCAGCTGGACGGGCAGCCGCTCTGGAAACACCATATATTTT. V and J are TRBV5-1 and TRBJ1-3; no firm D call. The CDR3 is made up of 16 amino acids. V lost 3 bases and J 0 bases, leaving 13 bases between the germline ends. Per the germline V gene, CDR1 is SGHRS and CDR2 is YFSETQ.

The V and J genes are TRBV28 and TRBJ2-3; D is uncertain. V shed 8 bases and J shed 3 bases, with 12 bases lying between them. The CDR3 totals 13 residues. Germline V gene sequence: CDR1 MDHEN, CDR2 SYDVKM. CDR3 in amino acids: CASWPQTTDTQYF. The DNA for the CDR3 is TGTGCCAGCTGGCCACAGACTACAGATACGCAGTATTTT. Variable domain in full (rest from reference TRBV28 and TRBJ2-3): DVKVTQSSRYLVKRTGEKVFLECVQDMDHENMFWYRQDPGLGLRLIYFSYDVKMKEKGDIPEGYSVSREKKERFSLILESASTNQTSMYLCASWPQTTDTQYFGPGTRLTVL.

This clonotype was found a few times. The CDR3 bases are TGCGCCAGCAGCCAAGAGGGAGGGAGACAGTATCAGCCCCAGCATTTT. It encodes CASSQEGGRQYQPQHF. This sequence joins TRBV4-1 and TRBJ1-5; D is possibly TRBD1 (5 bases). Trimming pared 0 bases from V and 5 bases from J, leaving 14 bases between. The CDR3 totals 16 residues. CDR1 and CDR2 (germline): MGHRA, YSYEKL.

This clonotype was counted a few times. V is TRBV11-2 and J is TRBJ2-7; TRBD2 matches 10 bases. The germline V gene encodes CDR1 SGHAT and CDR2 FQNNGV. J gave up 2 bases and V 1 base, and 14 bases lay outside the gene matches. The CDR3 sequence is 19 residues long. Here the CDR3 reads CASSLVLGVTSGAPYEQYF. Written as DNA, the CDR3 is TGTGCCAGCAGCTTAGTGCTCGGGGTTACTAGCGGGGCCCCCTACGAGCAGTACTTC. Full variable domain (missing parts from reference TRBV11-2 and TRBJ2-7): EAGVAQSPRYKIIEKRQSVAFWCNPISGHATLYWYQQILGQGPKLLIQFQNNGVVDDSQLPKDRFSAERLKGVDSTLKIQPAKLEDSAVYLCASSLVLGVTSGAPYEQYFGPGTRLTVT.

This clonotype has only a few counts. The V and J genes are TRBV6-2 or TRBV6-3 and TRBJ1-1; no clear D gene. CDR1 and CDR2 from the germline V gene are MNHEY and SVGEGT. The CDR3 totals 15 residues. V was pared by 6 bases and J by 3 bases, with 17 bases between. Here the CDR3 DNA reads TGTGCCAGCAGCTCCCTCAGTCAAGGAGACACTGAAGCTTTCTTT. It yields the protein CASSSLSQGDTEAFF.

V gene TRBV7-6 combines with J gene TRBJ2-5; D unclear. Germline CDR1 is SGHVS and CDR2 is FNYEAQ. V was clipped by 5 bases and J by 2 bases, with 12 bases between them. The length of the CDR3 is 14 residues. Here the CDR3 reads CASSPLKVQETQYF. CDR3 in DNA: TGTGCCAGCAGCCCCCTGAAGGTTCAAGAGACCCAGTACTTC.

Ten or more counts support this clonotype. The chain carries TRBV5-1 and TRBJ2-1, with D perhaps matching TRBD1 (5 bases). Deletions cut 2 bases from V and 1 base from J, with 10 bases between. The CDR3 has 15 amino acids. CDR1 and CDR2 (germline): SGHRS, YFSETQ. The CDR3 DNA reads TGCGCCAGCAGCTTCCGTCAGGGTTCCTACAATGAGCAGTTCTTC. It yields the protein CASSFRQGSYNEQFF. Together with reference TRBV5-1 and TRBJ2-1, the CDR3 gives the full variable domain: KAGVTQTPRYLIKTRGQQVTLSCSPISGHRSVSWYQQTPGQGLQFLFEYFSETQRNKGNFPGRFSGRQFSNSRSEMNVSTLELGDSALYLCASSFRQGSYNEQFFGPGTRLTVL.

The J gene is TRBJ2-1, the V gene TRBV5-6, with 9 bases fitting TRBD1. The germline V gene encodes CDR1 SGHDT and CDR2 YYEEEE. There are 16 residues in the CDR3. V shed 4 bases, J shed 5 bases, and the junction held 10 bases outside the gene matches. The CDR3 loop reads CASSGTGGRPNNEQFF. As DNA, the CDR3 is TGTGCCAGCAGCGGAACAGGGGGCCGCCCGAACAATGAGCAGTTCTTC.

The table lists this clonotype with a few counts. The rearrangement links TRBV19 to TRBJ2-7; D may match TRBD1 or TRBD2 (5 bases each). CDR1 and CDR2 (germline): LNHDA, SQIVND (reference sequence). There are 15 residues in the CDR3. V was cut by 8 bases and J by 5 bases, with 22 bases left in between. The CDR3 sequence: CASSNSGSLADEQYF. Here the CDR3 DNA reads TGTGCCAGTTCAAATTCAGGGAGTCTGGCCGACGAGCAGTACTTC.

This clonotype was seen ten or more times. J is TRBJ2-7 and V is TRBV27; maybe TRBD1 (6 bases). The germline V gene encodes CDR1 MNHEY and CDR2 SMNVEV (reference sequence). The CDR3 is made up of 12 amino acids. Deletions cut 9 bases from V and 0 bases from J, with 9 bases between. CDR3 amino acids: CARRTVSYEQYF. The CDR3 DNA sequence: TGTGCCAGAAGGACAGTCTCCTACGAGCAGTACTTC.

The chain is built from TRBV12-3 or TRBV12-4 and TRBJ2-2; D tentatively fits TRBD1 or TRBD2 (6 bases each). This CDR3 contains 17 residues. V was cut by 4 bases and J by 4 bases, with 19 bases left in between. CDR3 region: CASSSPRGALSTGELFF. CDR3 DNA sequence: TGTGCCAGCAGTTCCCCAAGGGGGGCGCTTAGCACCGGGGAGCTGTTTTTT.

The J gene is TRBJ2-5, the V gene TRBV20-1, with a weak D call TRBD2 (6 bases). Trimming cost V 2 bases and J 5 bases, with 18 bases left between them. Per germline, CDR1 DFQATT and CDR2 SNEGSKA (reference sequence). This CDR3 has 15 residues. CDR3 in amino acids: CSARRMGGGTETQYF. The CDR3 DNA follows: TGCAGTGCTAGACGAATGGGTGGCGGGACTGAGACCCAGTACTTC.

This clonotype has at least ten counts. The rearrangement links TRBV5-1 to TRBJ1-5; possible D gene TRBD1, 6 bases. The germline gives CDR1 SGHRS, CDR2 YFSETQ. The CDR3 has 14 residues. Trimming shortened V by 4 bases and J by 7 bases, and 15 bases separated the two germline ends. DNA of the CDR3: TGCGCCAGCAGCCCTGAGGGGGGCGGCCAGCCCCAGCATTTT. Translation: CASSPEGGGQPQHF.

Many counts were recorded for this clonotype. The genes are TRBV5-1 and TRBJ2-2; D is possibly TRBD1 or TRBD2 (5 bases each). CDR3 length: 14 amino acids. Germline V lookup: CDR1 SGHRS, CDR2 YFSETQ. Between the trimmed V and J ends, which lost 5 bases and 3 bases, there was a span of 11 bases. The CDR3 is CASRSGTYTGELFF. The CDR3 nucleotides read TGCGCCAGCAGGTCCGGGACCTACACCGGGGAGCTGTTTTTT.

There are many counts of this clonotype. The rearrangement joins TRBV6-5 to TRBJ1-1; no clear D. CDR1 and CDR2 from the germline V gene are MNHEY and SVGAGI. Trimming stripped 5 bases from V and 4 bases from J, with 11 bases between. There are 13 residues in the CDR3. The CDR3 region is CASSTPVGTEAFF. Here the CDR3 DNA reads TGTGCCAGCAGTACACCGGTCGGCACTGAAGCTTTCTTT.

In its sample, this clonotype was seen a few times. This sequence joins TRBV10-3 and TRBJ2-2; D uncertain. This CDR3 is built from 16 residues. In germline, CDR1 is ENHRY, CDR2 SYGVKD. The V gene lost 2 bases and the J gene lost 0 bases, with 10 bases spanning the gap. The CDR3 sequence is CAISEISGSNTGELFF. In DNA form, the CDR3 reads TGTGCCATCAGTGAGATTTCCGGGTCGAACACCGGGGAGCTGTTTTTT.

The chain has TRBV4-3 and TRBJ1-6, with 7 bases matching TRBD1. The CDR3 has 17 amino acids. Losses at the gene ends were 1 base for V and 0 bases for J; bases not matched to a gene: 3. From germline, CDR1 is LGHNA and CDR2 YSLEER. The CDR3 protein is CASSQGTGSSYNSPLHF. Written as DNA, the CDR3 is TGCGCCAGCAGCCAAGGGACAGGCAGCTCCTATAATTCACCCCTCCACTTT.

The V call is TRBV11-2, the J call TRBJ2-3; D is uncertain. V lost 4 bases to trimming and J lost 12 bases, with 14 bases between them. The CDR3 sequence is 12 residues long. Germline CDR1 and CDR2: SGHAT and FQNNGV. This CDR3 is CASSSPGAPQYF. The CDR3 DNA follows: TGTGCCAGCAGCTCCCCCGGAGCTCCTCAGTATTTT. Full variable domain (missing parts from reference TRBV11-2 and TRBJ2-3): EAGVAQSPRYKIIEKRQSVAFWCNPISGHATLYWYQQILGQGPKLLIQFQNNGVVDDSQLPKDRFSAERLKGVDSTLKIQPAKLEDSAVYLCASSSPGAPQYFGPGTRLTVL.

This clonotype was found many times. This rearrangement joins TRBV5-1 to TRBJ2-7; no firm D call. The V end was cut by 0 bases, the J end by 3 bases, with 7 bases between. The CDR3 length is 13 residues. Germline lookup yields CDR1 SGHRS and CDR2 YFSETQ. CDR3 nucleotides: TGCGCCAGCAGCTTGGAGACGAGCTACGAGCAGTACTTC. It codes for CASSLETSYEQYF.

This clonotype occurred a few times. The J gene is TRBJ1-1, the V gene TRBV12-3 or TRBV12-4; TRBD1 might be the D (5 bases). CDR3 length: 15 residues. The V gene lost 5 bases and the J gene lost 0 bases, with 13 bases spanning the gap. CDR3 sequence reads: CASSRPTVMNTEAFF. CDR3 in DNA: TGTGCCAGCAGTCGCCCGACAGTCATGAACACTGAAGCTTTCTTT.

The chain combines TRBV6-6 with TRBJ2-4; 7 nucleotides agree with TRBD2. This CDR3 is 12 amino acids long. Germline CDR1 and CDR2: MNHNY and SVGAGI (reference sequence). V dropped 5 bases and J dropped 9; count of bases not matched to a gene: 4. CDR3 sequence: CASSRGVGIQYF. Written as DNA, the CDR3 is TGTGCCAGCAGTCGGGGGGTAGGCATTCAGTACTTC.

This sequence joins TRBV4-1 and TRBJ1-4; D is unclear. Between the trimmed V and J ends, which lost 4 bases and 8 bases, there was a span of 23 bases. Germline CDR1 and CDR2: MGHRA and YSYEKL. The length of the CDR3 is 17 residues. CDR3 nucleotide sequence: TGCGCCAGCAGCCCAAGACTTCCCGGGATACGAGGGGAAAAACTGTTTTTT. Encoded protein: CASSPRLPGIRGEKLFF.

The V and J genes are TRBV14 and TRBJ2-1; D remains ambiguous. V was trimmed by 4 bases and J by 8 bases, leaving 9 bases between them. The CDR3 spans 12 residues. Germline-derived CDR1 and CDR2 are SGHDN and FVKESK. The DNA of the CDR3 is TGTGCCAGCAGCCGACTCGTAGATGAGCAGTTCTTC. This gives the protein CASSRLVDEQFF.

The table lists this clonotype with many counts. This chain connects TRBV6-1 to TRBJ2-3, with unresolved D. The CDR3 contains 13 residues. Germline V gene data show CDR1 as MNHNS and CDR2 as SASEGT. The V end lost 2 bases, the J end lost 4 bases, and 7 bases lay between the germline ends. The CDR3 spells CASSEMPPDTQYF. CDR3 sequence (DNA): TGTGCCAGCAGTGAAATGCCCCCAGATACGCAGTATTTT.